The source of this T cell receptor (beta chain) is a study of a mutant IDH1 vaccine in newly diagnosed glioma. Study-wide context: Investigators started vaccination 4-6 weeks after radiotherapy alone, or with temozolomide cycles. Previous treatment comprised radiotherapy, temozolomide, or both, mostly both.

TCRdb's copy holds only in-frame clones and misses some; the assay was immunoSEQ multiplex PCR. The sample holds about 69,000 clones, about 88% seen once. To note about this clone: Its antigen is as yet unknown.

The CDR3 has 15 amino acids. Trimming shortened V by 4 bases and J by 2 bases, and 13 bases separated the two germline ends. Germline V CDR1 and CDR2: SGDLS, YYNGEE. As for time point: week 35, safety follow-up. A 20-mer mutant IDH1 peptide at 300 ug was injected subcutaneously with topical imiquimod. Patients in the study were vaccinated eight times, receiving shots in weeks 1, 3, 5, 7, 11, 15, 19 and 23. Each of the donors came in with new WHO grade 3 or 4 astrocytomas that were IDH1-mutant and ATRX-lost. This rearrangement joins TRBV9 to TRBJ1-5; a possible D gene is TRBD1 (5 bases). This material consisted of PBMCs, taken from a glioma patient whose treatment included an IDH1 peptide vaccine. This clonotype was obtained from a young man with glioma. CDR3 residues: CASSPRDSGNQPQHF. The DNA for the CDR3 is TGTGCCAGCAGCCCCAGGGATTCGGGCAATCAGCCCCAGCATTTT.